This is a list of T cell receptor beta chains from one sample in a study of T cell repertoires in cytomegalovirus infection. Their antigens remain unidentified. A single record per CDR3 protein comes from TCRdb applying MiXCR to the reads. Of roughly 730,000 distinct CDR3 sequences listed, 33% are singletons. Sequenced here: cultured PBMCs, sampled from culture after CMV antigen stimulation. The receptors stem from a human donor in good health (CMV status not recorded). Some clones in this sample may be carry-over from other donors' samples. The CDR3 runs from the conserved cysteine through the conserved F or W. D genes are given only for firm matches. Clone size is shown for a subset of rows, as once, few, many or a class of expanded clone.

CDR3: CASSQLYSNQPQHF; DNA: TGTGCCAGCAGCCAGCTATATAGCAATCAGCCCCAGCATTTT; J: TRBJ1-5; V: TRBV7-2; D: -; length: 14; size: few
CDR3: CASIRAPIEQFF; DNA: TGTGCCAGCATTAGGGCCCCTATTGAGCAGTTCTTC; J: TRBJ2-1; V: TRBV2; D: -; length: 12; size: -
CDR3: CASSSGTGGLAGKYNEQFF; DNA: TGTGCCAGCAGCTCCGGGACAGGGGGATTAGCGGGAAAATACAATGAGCAGTTCTTC; J: TRBJ2-1; V: TRBV7-3; D: TRBD1; length: 19; size: -
CDR3: CASSAWAGSYNEQFF; DNA: TGTGCCAGCAGCGCATGGGCGGGGTCCTACAATGAGCAGTTCTTC; J: TRBJ2-1; V: TRBV9; D: -; length: 15; size: few
CDR3: CASGKWWEQYF; DNA: TGTGCCAGCGGTAAATGGTGGGAGCAGTACTTC; J: TRBJ2-7; V: TRBV6-2/TRBV6-3; D: -; length: 11; size: few
CDR3: CASSQLGRGPYEQYF; DNA: TGTGCCAGCAGCCAACTCGGGAGGGGCCCTTACGAGCAGTACTTC; J: TRBJ2-7; V: TRBV11-2; D: TRBD2; length: 15; size: -
CDR3: CASSPVVLSGVSYEQYF; DNA: TGTGCCAGCAGCCCCGTTGTGCTGAGCGGGGTATCCTACGAGCAGTACTTC; J: TRBJ2-7; V: TRBV7-6; D: TRBD2; length: 17; size: few
CDR3: CASSLSSNWVGGEQFF; DNA: TGTGCCAGCAGCCTATCTAGTAATTGGGTAGGGGGAGAGCAGTTCTTC; J: TRBJ2-1; V: TRBV7-8; D: -; length: 16; size: few
CDR3: CASSRLNPTSGPYYEQYF; DNA: TGTGCCAGCAGTCGACTTAATCCGACTAGCGGACCCTACTACGAGCAGTACTTC; J: TRBJ2-7; V: TRBV6-5; D: TRBD2; length: 18; size: -
CDR3: CASSFTGYNQPQHF; DNA: TGTGCCAGCAGCTTTACAGGGTACAATCAGCCCCAGCATTTT; J: TRBJ1-5; V: TRBV7-3; D: -; length: 14; size: -
CDR3: CASSLGGAGTDEQYF; DNA: TGTGCCAGCAGCTTAGGTGGTGCTGGGACCGACGAGCAGTACTTC; J: TRBJ2-7; V: TRBV11-2; D: -; length: 15; size: -
CDR3: CSAQGTRVDEQYF; DNA: TGCAGTGCACAAGGTACCAGGGTGGACGAGCAGTACTTC; J: TRBJ2-7; V: TRBV20-1; D: -; length: 13; size: once
CDR3: CASSLTGTGYSGANVLTF; DNA: TGTGCCAGCAGCCTTACCGGGACAGGGTACTCTGGGGCCAACGTCCTGACTTTC; J: TRBJ2-6; V: TRBV7-9; D: TRBD1; length: 18; size: -
CDR3: CASSSSTGGTEAFF; DNA: TGTGCCAGCAGCTCATCTACCGGGGGAACTGAAGCTTTCTTT; J: TRBJ1-1; V: TRBV7-2; D: -; length: 14; size: many
CDR3: CASSEFVARPQYF; DNA: TGTGCCAGCAGTGAATTCGTCGCGAGGCCCCAGTACTTC; J: TRBJ2-5; V: TRBV6-1; D: -; length: 13; size: -
CDR3: CASRLALSSYNEQFF; DNA: TGTGCCAGCCGACTAGCTTTGAGCTCCTACAATGAGCAGTTCTTC; J: TRBJ2-1; V: TRBV7-2; D: TRBD2; length: 15; size: -
CDR3: CASSQEWPLRKETQYF; DNA: TGCGCCAGCAGCCAAGAGTGGCCTCTTAGAAAAGAGACCCAGTACTTC; J: TRBJ2-5; V: TRBV4-3; D: -; length: 16; size: few
CDR3: CSALDRFGSYTF; DNA: TGCAGTGCTTTAGACAGGTTCGGGAGCTACACCTTC; J: TRBJ1-2; V: TRBV20-1; D: -; length: 12; size: -
CDR3: CASSPQDGSPLHF; DNA: TGTGCCAGCAGCCCCCAGGACGGCTCACCCCTCCACTTT; J: TRBJ1-6; V: TRBV12-3/TRBV12-4; D: -; length: 13; size: few
CDR3: CASRSRDRESWGYGYTF; DNA: TGTGCCAGCAGATCCCGGGACAGGGAAAGTTGGGGCTATGGCTACACCTTC; J: TRBJ1-2; V: TRBV6-6; D: TRBD1; length: 17; size: -
CDR3: CAISEYGSYEQYF; DNA: TGTGCCATCAGTGAGTACGGTTCCTACGAGCAGTACTTC; J: TRBJ2-7; V: TRBV10-3; D: -; length: 13; size: few
CDR3: CASSGRLPGQGAFYDTQYF; DNA: TGTGCCAGCAGCGGCCGCCTCCCTGGACAGGGGGCATTTTATGATACGCAGTATTTT; J: TRBJ2-3; V: TRBV7-9; D: TRBD1; length: 19; size: -
CDR3: CASSERLQGAIEQFF; DNA: TGTGCCAGCAGCGAAAGGTTACAGGGGGCGATTGAGCAGTTCTTC; J: TRBJ2-1; V: TRBV2; D: TRBD1; length: 15; size: -
CDR3: CSVLGGSTNEKLFF; DNA: TGCAGCGTTTTGGGGGGCTCGACTAATGAAAAACTGTTTTTT; J: TRBJ1-4; V: TRBV29-1; D: -; length: 14; size: once
CDR3: CASSQDQPGSGRSQETQYF; DNA: TGCGCCAGCAGCCAAGATCAGCCTGGGAGCGGGAGGAGTCAAGAGACCCAGTACTTC; J: TRBJ2-5; V: TRBV4-3; D: TRBD2; length: 19; size: -
CDR3: CASSRGQTSSYEQYF; DNA: TGCGCCAGCAGCCGGGGACAGACGAGCTCCTACGAGCAGTACTTC; J: TRBJ2-7; V: TRBV5-1; D: TRBD1; length: 15; size: few
CDR3: CASSQRTGKASLTNEKLFF; DNA: TGTGCCAGCAGCCAGAGGACAGGGAAAGCTTCACTTACTAATGAAAAACTGTTTTTT; J: TRBJ1-4; V: TRBV7-8; D: TRBD1; length: 19; size: few
CDR3: CASSQDGGRDTQYF; DNA: TGCGCCAGCAGCCAAGATGGTGGGCGGGATACGCAGTATTTT; J: TRBJ2-3; V: TRBV4-1; D: -; length: 14; size: -
CDR3: CASMEGRGAPETQYF; DNA: TGTGCCAGCATGGAAGGGCGGGGGGCCCCAGAGACCCAGTACTTC; J: TRBJ2-5; V: TRBV7-6; D: TRBD2; length: 15; size: -
CDR3: CASGREGYGYTF; DNA: TGTGCCAGCGGCAGGGAAGGCTATGGCTACACCTTC; J: TRBJ1-2; V: TRBV7-2; D: -; length: 12; size: few
CDR3: CASSSGAQGTEAFF; DNA: TGTGCCAGCAGCTCGGGGGCGCAGGGGACTGAAGCTTTCTTT; J: TRBJ1-1; V: TRBV7-4; D: -; length: 14; size: -
CDR3: CASSLASSRYEQYF; DNA: TGTGCCAGCAGCTTAGCTTCATCGCGGTACGAGCAGTACTTC; J: TRBJ2-7; V: TRBV7-2; D: -; length: 14; size: few
CDR3: CASSVPTLEGEKLFF; DNA: TGTGCCAGCAGTGTGCCGACACTAGAGGGTGAAAAACTGTTTTTT; J: TRBJ1-4; V: TRBV2; D: -; length: 15; size: -
CDR3: CATSRDHRAERGYTF; DNA: TGTGCCACCAGCAGAGATCATCGGGCCGAGCGAGGCTACACCTTC; J: TRBJ1-2; V: TRBV15; D: -; length: 15; size: -
CDR3: CASSLAGLSSYNEQFF; DNA: TGTGCCAGCAGCTTAGCGGGGTTAAGCTCCTACAATGAGCAGTTCTTC; J: TRBJ2-1; V: TRBV7-2; D: -; length: 16; size: few
CDR3: CASRGWAAENSPLHF; DNA: TGTGCCAGCAGGGGCTGGGCAGCAGAAAATTCACCCCTCCACTTT; J: TRBJ1-6; V: TRBV6-5; D: -; length: 15; size: few
CDR3: CASSLDQVENSPLHF; DNA: TGCGCCAGCAGCTTGGATCAGGTAGAAAATTCACCCCTCCACTTT; J: TRBJ1-6; V: TRBV5-1; D: -; length: 15; size: few
CDR3: CASSWGSNTGELFF; DNA: TGTGCCAGCAGCTGGGGCAGTAACACCGGGGAGCTGTTTTTT; J: TRBJ2-2; V: TRBV7-2; D: -; length: 14; size: few
CDR3: CAISDPRRVSYEQYF; DNA: TGTGCCATCAGTGATCCCCGACGGGTCTCCTACGAGCAGTACTTC; J: TRBJ2-7; V: TRBV10-3; D: -; length: 15; size: -
CDR3: CASSSGLAGLLDTQYF; DNA: TGTGCCAGCAGCTCGGGACTAGCGGGACTATTGGATACGCAGTATTTT; J: TRBJ2-3; V: TRBV7-2; D: TRBD2; length: 16; size: many
CDR3: CASTDNGGLPQHF; DNA: TGTGCCAGTACCGACAACGGAGGTCTGCCCCAGCATTTT; J: TRBJ1-5; V: TRBV7-9; D: -; length: 13; size: few
CDR3: CASSFALGGLEQYF; DNA: TGTGCCAGCAGTTTTGCTTTGGGGGGTCTCGAGCAGTACTTC; J: TRBJ2-7; V: TRBV12-3/TRBV12-4; D: -; length: 14; size: few
CDR3: CAISESTGRYGYTF; DNA: TGTGCCATCAGTGAGTCTACAGGAAGATATGGCTACACCTTC; J: TRBJ1-2; V: TRBV10-3; D: -; length: 14; size: -
CDR3: CASSLDGTGGELFF; DNA: TGTGCCAGCAGCTTAGATGGGACGGGCGGGGAGCTGTTTTTT; J: TRBJ2-2; V: TRBV11-2; D: -; length: 14; size: -
CDR3: CASSPQGEDQPQHF; DNA: TGTGCCAGTAGTCCTCAGGGGGAGGATCAGCCCCAGCATTTT; J: TRBJ1-5; V: TRBV19; D: TRBD1; length: 14; size: -
CDR3: CASSYVNPSTDTQYF; DNA: TGTGCCAGCAGTTACGTCAACCCCAGCACAGATACGCAGTATTTT; J: TRBJ2-3; V: TRBV6-6; D: -; length: 15; size: -
CDR3: CASREGGARGNEQFF; DNA: TGTGCCAGCAGGGAGGGGGGGGCGAGGGGCAATGAGCAGTTCTTC; J: TRBJ2-1; V: TRBV6-2/TRBV6-3; D: -; length: 15; size: few
CDR3: CASSLRRGGDQETQYF; DNA: TGTGCCAGCAGCTTAAGGCGGGGCGGGGACCAAGAGACCCAGTACTTC; J: TRBJ2-5; V: TRBV7-8; D: -; length: 16; size: -
CDR3: CSARRDSGDTDTQYF; DNA: TGCAGTGCTAGACGAGATAGCGGGGACACAGATACGCAGTATTTT; J: TRBJ2-3; V: TRBV20-1; D: TRBD2; length: 15; size: -
CDR3: CASSPSFPAYGYTF; DNA: TGTGCCAGCAGCCCCTCATTTCCGGCCTATGGCTACACCTTC; J: TRBJ1-2; V: TRBV5-6; D: -; length: 14; size: few